This note documents a single TCR beta chain sequence. The antigen remains unidentified. One end of the junction does not line up with germline, which may come from a read error. The data are from a study of identical twins. General study results and limits: Twin sharing of out-of-frame TCR alpha was underestimated by models in monozygotic pairs.

The CDR3 runs 13 residues. The germline CDR1 and CDR2 sequences are MNHEY and SVGEGT. TCRdb re-derived calls from the 5' RACE reads in MiXCR, one entry per CDR3 protein. This repertoire shows roughly 700,000 distinct CDR3 sequences, around 8.6% found once; its top ten account for more than 0.75%. These data are also associated with another study on yellow fever vaccine responses in identical twins.

The rearrangement joins TRBV6-2 or TRBV6-3 to TRBJ2-1; D tentatively fits TRBD1 or TRBD2 (5 bases each). The clonotype was recovered from a woman younger than 30 in good health. Sequences were obtained from PBMCs. The CDR3 region has the DNA TGTGCCAGCACTTACGGTTCGGGACCCCGGTCGTTCTTC. This sequence encodes CASTYGSGPRSFF.